The following is a T cell receptor beta chain sequence with its context. One junction end disagrees with the germline gene, perhaps due to a read error. In the authors' workflow: Quantification of nucleated cells was approximated via reference gene primer amplification. Generated by immunoSEQ multiplex PCR, the TCRdb table keeps only in-frame clones and is missing some. That table gives V, J and clone size, and the DNA gave D and trimming. The sample holds tens of thousands of clones; over 75% are singletons and the top ten take 6.5% to 8%. These data are taken from a study of blood T cell repertoires in COVID-19. For the study at large: The origin of the acute and convalescent COVID-19 samples was the United States, Italy and Spain.

The length of the CDR3 is 17 residues. Per germline, CDR1 SGHDN and CDR2 FVKESK. Sequencing was carried out using peripheral blood. This receptor was obtained from a man aged 50 to 60 with active COVID-19. The chain joins TRBV14 to TRBJ2-3, with 14 bases identical to TRBD2. The CDR3 sequence: CASSQGLAGGHTDTQYF. The CDR3 nucleotides read TGTGCCAGCAGTCAAGGACTAGCGGGAGGCCACACAGATACGCAGTATTTT.